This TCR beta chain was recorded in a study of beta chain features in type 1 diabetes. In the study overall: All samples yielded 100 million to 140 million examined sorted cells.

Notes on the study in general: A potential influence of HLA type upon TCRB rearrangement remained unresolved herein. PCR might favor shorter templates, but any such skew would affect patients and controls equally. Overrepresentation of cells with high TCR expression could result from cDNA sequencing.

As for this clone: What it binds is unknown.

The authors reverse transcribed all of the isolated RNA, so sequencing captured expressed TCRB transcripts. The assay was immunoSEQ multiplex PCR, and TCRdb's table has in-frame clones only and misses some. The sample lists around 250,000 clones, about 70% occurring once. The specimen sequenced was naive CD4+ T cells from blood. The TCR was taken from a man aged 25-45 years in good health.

CDR3 protein: CAWGTGSFGEKLFF. For the CDR3, the DNA is TGTGCCTGGGGCACAGGGTCTTTTGGTGAAAAACTGTTTTTT. The chain joins TRBV30 to TRBJ1-4; the D gene is possibly TRBD1 (6 bases). CDR3 size: 14 residues. From germline, CDR1 is GTSNPN and CDR2 SVGIG (reference sequence). Trimming removed 5 bases at V and 7 bases at J, with 17 bases between.